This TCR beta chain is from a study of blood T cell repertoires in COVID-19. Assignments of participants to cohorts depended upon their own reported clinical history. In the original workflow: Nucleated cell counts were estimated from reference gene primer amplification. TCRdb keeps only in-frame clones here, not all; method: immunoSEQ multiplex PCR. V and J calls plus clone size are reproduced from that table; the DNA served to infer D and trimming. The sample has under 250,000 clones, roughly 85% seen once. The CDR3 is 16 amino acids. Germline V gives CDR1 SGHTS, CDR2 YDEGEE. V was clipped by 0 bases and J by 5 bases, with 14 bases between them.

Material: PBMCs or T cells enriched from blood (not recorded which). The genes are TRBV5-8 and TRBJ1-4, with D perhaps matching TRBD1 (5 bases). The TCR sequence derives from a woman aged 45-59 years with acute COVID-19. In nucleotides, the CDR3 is TGTGCCAGCAGCTTGGGATCGTCAGGGAAAAATGAAAAACTGTTTTTT. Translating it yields CASSLGSSGKNEKLFF.